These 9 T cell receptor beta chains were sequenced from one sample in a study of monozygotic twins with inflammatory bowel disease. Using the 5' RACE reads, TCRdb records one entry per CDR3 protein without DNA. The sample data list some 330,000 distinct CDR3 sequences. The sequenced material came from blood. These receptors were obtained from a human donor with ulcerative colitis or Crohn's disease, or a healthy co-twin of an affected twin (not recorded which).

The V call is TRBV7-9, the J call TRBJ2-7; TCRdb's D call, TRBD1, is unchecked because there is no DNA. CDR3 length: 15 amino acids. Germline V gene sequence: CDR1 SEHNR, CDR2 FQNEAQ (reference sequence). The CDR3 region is CAAGGRGAENYEQYF.

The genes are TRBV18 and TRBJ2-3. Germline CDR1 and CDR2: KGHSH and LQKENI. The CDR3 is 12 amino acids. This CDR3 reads CASSPRTDTQYF.

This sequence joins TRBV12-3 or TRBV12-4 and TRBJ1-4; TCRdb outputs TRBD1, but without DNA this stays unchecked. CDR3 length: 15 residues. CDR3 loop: CASRLEQGYREKLFF.

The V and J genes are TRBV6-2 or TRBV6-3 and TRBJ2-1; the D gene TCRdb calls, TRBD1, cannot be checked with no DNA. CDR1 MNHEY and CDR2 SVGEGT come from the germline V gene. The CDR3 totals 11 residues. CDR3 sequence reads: CASSPGGKQFF.

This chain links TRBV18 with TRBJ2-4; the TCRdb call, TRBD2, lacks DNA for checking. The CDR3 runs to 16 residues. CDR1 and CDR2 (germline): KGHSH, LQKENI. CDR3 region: CASSPGLATNKNIQYF.

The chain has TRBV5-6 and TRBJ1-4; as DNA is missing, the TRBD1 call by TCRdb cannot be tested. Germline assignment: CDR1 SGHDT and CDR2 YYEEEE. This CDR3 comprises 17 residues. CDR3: CASSSIRAGTGNEKLFF.

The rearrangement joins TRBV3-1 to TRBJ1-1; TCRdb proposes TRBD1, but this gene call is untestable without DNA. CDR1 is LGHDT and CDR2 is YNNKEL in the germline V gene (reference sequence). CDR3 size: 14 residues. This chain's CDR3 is CASSPRGVNTEAFF.

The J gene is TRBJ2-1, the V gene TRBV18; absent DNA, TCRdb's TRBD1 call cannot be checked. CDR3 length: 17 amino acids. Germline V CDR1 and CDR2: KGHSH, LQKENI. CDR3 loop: CASSPLLTGVYDNEQFF.

CDR3 sequence reads: CASSLIGGGIQETQYF. V gene TRBV14 combines with J gene TRBJ2-5; the D call from TCRdb, TRBD1, cannot be confirmed without DNA. The CDR3 totals 16 residues. From germline, CDR1 is SGHDN and CDR2 FVKESK.